A single sample is the source of the 19 T cell receptor beta chains below, sequenced in a study of T cells after posttransplantation cyclophosphamide. The assay was immunoSEQ multiplex PCR, and TCRdb's table has in-frame clones only and misses some. The data show over 25,000 clones, with none appearing a single time. The sample consisted of PBMCs. Receptors were obtained from a man aged 45 to 65 in good health, CMV-negative, and a related stem cell transplant donor.

This clone was recorded at least ten times. A junction boundary mismatches the germline segment, possibly from a read error. The V gene is TRBV2, the J gene TRBJ2-4; 11 positions match TRBD2. The CDR3 has 14 amino acids. Germline values: CDR1 SNHLY, CDR2 FYNNEI. For the CDR3, the DNA is TGTGCCAGCAGTGGAGGACTAGCGGGCCCCCCCAGGGACTTC. This codes for CASSGGLAGPPRDF.

This clone has at least ten counts. CDR3 sequence (DNA): TGTGCCAGCAGTTGGACAGATAATAATTCACCCCTCCACTTT. Its protein product is CASSWTDNNSPLHF. This chain uses TRBV11-2 with TRBJ1-6, with D possibly TRBD1 on 6 matching bases. CDR3 length: 14 amino acids. The V end was cut by 6 bases, the J end by 5 bases, with 11 bases between. Germline CDR1 reads SGHAT; CDR2 reads FQNNGV.

This clone has at least ten counts. The genes are TRBV6-1 and TRBJ2-3; the match to TRBD1 covers 8 bases. V was clipped by 4 bases and J by 4 bases; unmatched bases: 4. Germline V gene sequence: CDR1 MNHNS, CDR2 SASEGT. The CDR3 consists of 14 residues. The CDR3 DNA follows: TGTGCCAGCAGTGGCGGACAGGGCGCAGATACGCAGTATTTT. Its translation is CASSGGQGADTQYF.

Many counts were recorded for this clone. The V call is TRBV30, the J call TRBJ1-4; 8 nucleotides agree with TRBD1. CDR3 length: 14 amino acids. V shed 2 bases and J 6 bases; nucleotides not matched to a gene: 5. The germline gives CDR1 GTSNPN, CDR2 SVGIG (reference sequence). The CDR3 reads CAWSPGQGHEKLFF. The CDR3 region has the DNA TGTGCCTGGAGTCCCGGACAGGGACATGAAAAACTGTTTTTT.

This clone was recorded at least ten times. V gene TRBV7-9 combines with J gene TRBJ2-1; 8 bases fit TRBD2. The germline CDR1 and CDR2 sequences are SEHNR and FQNEAQ (reference sequence). This CDR3 spans 13 amino acids. Unmatched junction bases numbered 2, after V lost 1 base and J lost 9 bases. The CDR3 spells CASSLGLATEQFF. The CDR3 coding sequence is TGTGCCAGCAGCTTAGGACTAGCGACTGAGCAGTTCTTC.

This clone has at least ten counts. This sequence joins TRBV7-9 and TRBJ2-1; unclear D gene. From germline, CDR1 is SEHNR and CDR2 FQNEAQ (reference sequence). This CDR3 has 12 residues. V was clipped by 0 bases and J by 9 bases, with 6 bases between them. The CDR3 loop is CASSLASPEQFF. The CDR3 nucleotides read TGTGCCAGCAGCTTAGCCTCCCCTGAGCAGTTCTTC.

This clone was detected many times. This rearrangement joins TRBV6-5 to TRBJ1-2, with TRBD1 matching 9 bases. V gave up 5 bases and J gave up 7 bases; unmatched junction bases: 5. The CDR3 covers 13 residues. Germline CDR1 is MNHEY and CDR2 is SVGAGI. In DNA form, the CDR3 reads TGTGCCAGCAGTATAAGGACAGGGGCTGGCTACACCTTC. It specifies CASSIRTGAGYTF.

This clone occurred many times. V usage is TRBV6-5 and J usage is TRBJ2-7, with TRBD2 as a possible D gene (5 bases). The germline V gene has CDR1 MNHEY and CDR2 SVGAGI. This CDR3 is built from 15 residues. Trimming shortened V by 0 bases and J by 4 bases, and 13 bases separated the two germline ends. The CDR3 reads CASSYSVGEAYEQYF. The CDR3 bases are TGTGCCAGCAGTTACTCGGTGGGAGAAGCGTACGAGCAGTACTTC.

This clone was observed at least ten times. The gene calls are TRBV7-3 and TRBJ2-2; the D gene is possibly TRBD2 (5 bases). Germline lookup yields CDR1 SGHTA and CDR2 FQGTGA. V shed 5 bases and J shed 7 bases, with 14 bases lying between them. The CDR3 consists of 14 residues. The CDR3 sequence is CASSPDSRFGELFF. The CDR3 DNA is TGTGCCAGCAGCCCGGACTCTCGATTCGGGGAGCTGTTTTTT.

This clone was seen repeatedly, ten times or more. This chain connects TRBV6-6 to TRBJ2-2; 9 bases line up with TRBD1. CDR3 length equals 15 residues. Germline V lookup: CDR1 MNHNY, CDR2 SVGAGI (reference sequence). V shed 7 bases, J shed 8 bases, and the junction held 11 bases outside the gene matches. As DNA, the CDR3 is TGTGCCAGCATCGACCTGGGACAGGGTCGTGGGGAGCTGTTTTTT. Translating gives CASIDLGQGRGELFF.

This clone was recorded at least ten times. This chain uses TRBV7-3 with TRBJ2-1; D may be TRBD2 (6 bases). This CDR3 comprises 15 residues. Trimming took off 5 bases at V and 6 bases at J, with 17 bases between the two ends. The germline V gene has CDR1 SGHTA and CDR2 FQGTGA. The CDR3 bases are TGTGCCAGCAGCGCCTATGCCGGGACTTCCAATGAGCAGTTCTTC. Its translation: CASSAYAGTSNEQFF.

This clone occurred many times. This chain uses TRBV6-1 with TRBJ1-1; the D gene is possibly TRBD1 (5 bases). The germline V gene encodes CDR1 MNHNS and CDR2 SASEGT. V gave up 7 bases and J gave up 6 bases, with 12 bases separating them. The CDR3 runs to 12 residues. The CDR3 DNA follows: TGTGCCAGCACTTGGGGGGGGTCTGAAGCTTTCTTT. Its translation: CASTWGGSEAFF.

This clone came up many times. CDR3 region: CASSQSGQPQHF. The CDR3 region has the DNA TGCGCCAGCAGTCAATCCGGTCAGCCCCAGCATTTT. This chain uses TRBV23-1 with TRBJ1-5; no clear D gene. TRBV23-1 is recorded as an ORF, its role being uncertain. This CDR3 is built from 12 residues. V was cut by 0 bases and J by 6 bases, with 3 bases left in between.

This clone was seen only a few times. Mismatch with germline at one junction end may stem from a read error. Other DNA sequences in the sample encode the same CDR3. The chain joins TRBV7-2 to TRBJ1-5; D is uncertain. The germline V gene encodes CDR1 SGHTA and CDR2 FQGNSA. CDR3 length: 15 residues. The CDR3 loop is CASSLSYSPNQPQHF. CDR3 nucleotide sequence: TGTGCCAGCAGCTTGTCTTACAGCCCCAATCAGCCTCAGCATTTT.

This clone was counted at least ten times. The chain links TRBV28 to TRBJ2-3; 7 positions match TRBD2. This CDR3 region has 15 residues. Unmatched junction bases numbered 6, after V lost 4 bases and J lost 2 bases. Germline-derived CDR1 and CDR2 are MDHEN and SYDVKM. The CDR3 is CASSSAGTNTDTQYF. CDR3 nucleotide sequence: TGTGCCAGCAGTTCTGCCGGGACTAACACAGATACGCAGTATTTT.

This clone was observed at least ten times. V gene TRBV5-5 combines with J gene TRBJ1-4, with D hard to call. The CDR3 contains 14 residues. Trimming took 5 bases from V and 0 from J, leaving 8 bases between them. CDR1 and CDR2 (germline): SGHKS, YYEKEE (reference sequence). This chain's CDR3 is CASRREATNEKLFF. The CDR3 DNA sequence: TGTGCCAGCAGAAGAGAAGCAACTAATGAAAAACTGTTTTTT.

A word on this clone: One end of the junction fails to match germline, which may point to a read error. The V and J genes are TRBV5-1 and TRBJ1-5; D may be TRBD1 (5 bases). Germline V gene lookup returns CDR1 SGHRS and CDR2 YFSETQ. This CDR3 contains 13 residues. The CDR3 protein is CAGSLGGDQPQHF. In nucleotides, the CDR3 is TGCGCCGGCAGCTTAGGAGGGGATCAGCCCCAGCATTTT.

This clone was counted ten times or more. The chain recombines TRBV5-1 with TRBJ2-2; 8 nucleotides line up with TRBD1. In germline, CDR1 is SGHRS, CDR2 YFSETQ. Trimming at V came to 4 bases and at J to 3 bases, leaving 5 bases not matched to a gene. The CDR3 is 15 amino acids. The CDR3 spells CASSNRDRYTGELFF. DNA for the CDR3: TGCGCCAGCAGCAACCGGGACAGGTACACCGGGGAGCTGTTTTTT.

This clone came up many times. The V call is TRBV10-3, the J call TRBJ1-1; D remains ambiguous. The germline V gene encodes CDR1 ENHRY and CDR2 SYGVKD. This CDR3 has 14 amino acids. Trimming left V 4 bases short and J 5 bases short, with 14 bases between. The CDR3 coding sequence is TGTGCCATCAGTGCATCCGCGGTTAATACTGAAGCTTTCTTT. It encodes CAISASAVNTEAFF.